Below are 21 T cell receptor beta chains sequenced from a single sample in a study of T-cell memory formation after mild COVID-19. TCRdb called the 5' RACE reads again in MiXCR, with one record for every CDR3 protein. The sample contains 210,000 or so distinct CDR3 sequences, approximately 16% of which appear only once. The sample taken for sequencing was PBMCs or a T cell subset sorted from them (not recorded which). These receptors originate from an adult woman who had mild COVID-19 (a few samples of this study predate the infection). Cell type and time point are not known.

This clonotype was picked up a small number of times. This chain connects TRBV12-3 or TRBV12-4 to TRBJ2-7; TRBD2 agrees at 7 bases. The CDR3 has 13 amino acids. The J segment lost 5 bases and the V segment lost 5 bases, leaving 6 bases of the junction unmatched. CDR3 sequence: CASSREGGDEQYF. CDR3 nucleotide sequence: TGTGCCAGCAGTAGAGAGGGAGGGGACGAGCAGTACTTC.

This clonotype was counted between two and nine times. The gene calls are TRBV5-1 and TRBJ2-7; 7 bases align to TRBD2. CDR1 is SGHRS and CDR2 is YFSETQ in the germline V gene. The CDR3 has 15 residues. V lost 0 bases and J lost 5; bases outside the gene matches: 8. The CDR3 DNA reads as TGCGCCAGCAGCTTGGCCCTATCCGGGGGGAACGAGCAGTACTTC. This sequence encodes CASSLALSGGNEQYF.

This clonotype has more than one count but fewer than ten. The rearrangement joins TRBV5-1 to TRBJ2-6; a possible D gene is TRBD1 (5 bases). Germline V gene data show CDR1 as SGHRS and CDR2 as YFSETQ. V gave up 0 bases and J gave up 0 bases, with 7 bases separating them. CDR3 length equals 16 residues. The CDR3, as DNA: TGCGCCAGCAGCTTGGGACAGACCTCTGGGGCCAACGTCCTGACTTTC. It encodes CASSLGQTSGANVLTF.

In this sample, this clonotype turned up a few times. One junction end does not reproduce the germline sequence, and a read error may be involved. J is TRBJ2-1 and V is TRBV25-1; D may be TRBD2 (5 bases). The CDR3 is 10 residues long. Germline V gene data show CDR1 as MGHDK and CDR2 as SYGVNS. The CDR3 DNA reads as TGCCGGATGCGGGCGAGTGAGCAGTTCTTC. Protein sequence: CRMRASEQFF. Looking up the rest from reference TRBV25-1 and TRBJ2-1 gives the full variable domain: EADIYQTPRYLVIGTGKKITLECSQTMGHDKMYWYQQDPGMELHLIHYSYGVNSTEKGDLSSESTVSRIRTEHFPLTLESARPSHTSQYLCRMRASEQFFGPGTRLTVL.

The V call is TRBV7-8, the J call TRBJ2-5; 13 nucleotides match TRBD2. The V segment lost 6 bases and the J segment 2 bases; nucleotides outside the gene matches: 15. There are 19 residues in the CDR3. Per the germline V gene, CDR1 is SGHVS and CDR2 is FQNEAQ. The CDR3: CASSPRLKTSGRIQETQYF. The CDR3, as DNA: TGTGCCAGCAGTCCTCGACTTAAGACTAGCGGGAGGATTCAAGAGACCCAGTACTTC.

The chain carries TRBV4-2 and TRBJ1-4; 10 nucleotides agree with TRBD1. The germline CDR1 and CDR2 sequences are LGHNA and YNFKEQ. V shed 4 bases and J 4 bases; nucleotides not matched to a gene: 6. This CDR3 is 16 amino acids long. The DNA for the CDR3 is TGTGCCAGCAGCCTTAGCGGGACAGGGGTTAATGAAAAACTGTTTTTT. Amino acid sequence: CASSLSGTGVNEKLFF.

The chain uses TRBV5-1 and TRBJ1-3; tentatively, D is TRBD1 (5 bases). Between the trimmed V and J ends, which lost 7 bases and 4 bases, there was a span of 9 bases. Germline values: CDR1 SGHRS, CDR2 YFSETQ. This CDR3 is built from 12 residues. CDR3 residues: CASSTDGNTIYF. The CDR3 bases are TGCGCCAGCTCGACAGACGGAAACACCATATATTTT.

This clonotype was recorded at least ten times. The chain's CDR3 is CASSFWLDTGELFF. DNA for the CDR3: TGTGCCAGCAGTTTCTGGTTGGACACCGGGGAGCTGTTTTTT. The chain recombines TRBV12-3 or TRBV12-4 with TRBJ2-2; D is ambiguous. This CDR3 contains 14 residues. Between the trimmed V and J ends, which lost 3 bases and 3 bases, there was a span of 8 bases.

The chain recombines TRBV7-2 with TRBJ1-1; tentatively, D is TRBD1 (5 bases). Germline V lookup: CDR1 SGHTA, CDR2 FQGNSA. Between the trimmed V and J ends, which lost 5 bases and 0 bases, there was a span of 13 bases. The CDR3 loop spans 15 amino acids. CDR3 sequence reads: CASSAIGVMNTEAFF. The CDR3 nucleotides are TGTGCCAGCAGCGCTATAGGGGTCATGAACACTGAAGCTTTCTTT. Using reference TRBV7-2 and TRBJ1-1 for the parts outside the CDR3, the full variable domain is GAGVSQSPSNKVTEKGKDVELRCDPISGHTALYWYRQSLGQGLEFLIYFQGNSAPDKSGLPSDRFSAERTGGSVSTLTIQRTQQEDSAVYLCASSAIGVMNTEAFFGQGTRLTVV.

The chain uses TRBV2 and TRBJ2-4, with D possibly called TRBD1 or TRBD2 (5 bases each). Looked up from germline, CDR1 is SNHLY and CDR2 is FYNNEI. V lost 2 bases to trimming and J lost 8 bases, with 19 bases between them. The CDR3 sequence is 16 residues long. The CDR3 region has the DNA TGTGCCAGCAGTGAAAGGTCAAGGACACTGGGAGACATTCAGTACTTC. It specifies CASSERSRTLGDIQYF.

This clonotype was seen at least ten times. The chain uses TRBV5-1 and TRBJ2-4, with 11 bases lining up with TRBD2. The CDR3 totals 14 residues. Germline CDR1 is SGHRS and CDR2 is YFSETQ. Unmatched junction bases numbered 5, after V lost 4 bases and J lost 8 bases. CDR3 DNA: TGCGCCAGCAGCCTTAGCGGGGGGGCGGACATTCAGTACTTC. This codes for CASSLSGGADIQYF.

The chain recombines TRBV5-1 with TRBJ2-3, with D perhaps matching TRBD1 or TRBD2 (5 bases each). The CDR3 sequence is 13 residues long. The ends were cut back, 10 bases at V and 2 bases at J, with 14 bases in the middle. Germline V gives CDR1 SGHRS, CDR2 YFSETQ. CDR3 DNA sequence: TGCGCCGCCGGGGCCTCCACCACAGATACGCAGTATTTT. This gives the protein CAAGASTTDTQYF.

This rearrangement joins TRBV5-1 to TRBJ2-4, with D possibly being TRBD1 or TRBD2 (5 bases each). The ends were cut back, 8 bases at V and 0 bases at J, with 9 bases in the middle. This CDR3 has 13 amino acids. Germline lookup yields CDR1 SGHRS and CDR2 YFSETQ. The CDR3 sequence is CASQGPAKNIQYF. The CDR3 DNA reads as TGCGCCAGTCAGGGACCAGCCAAAAACATTCAGTACTTC.

This clonotype was seen a handful of times. The genes are TRBV5-1 and TRBJ1-5, with TRBD1 matching over 7 bases. J lost 4 bases, V lost 3 bases, and 4 bases had no gene match. The CDR3 has 14 residues. Germline CDR1 reads SGHRS; CDR2 reads YFSETQ. The CDR3 DNA follows: TGCGCCAGCAGCTGGGACAGACAGAATCAGCCCCAGCATTTT. Residues: CASSWDRQNQPQHF.

The rearrangement uses TRBV29-1 and TRBJ2-3; no clear D. The CDR3 has 14 amino acids. Germline V gives CDR1 SQVTM, CDR2 ANQGSEA. V shed 6 bases and J shed 2 bases, with 15 bases lying between them. CDR3 sequence: CSVRPSLPTDTQYF. CDR3 sequence (DNA): TGCAGCGTACGACCCTCACTTCCCACAGATACGCAGTATTTT.

V gene TRBV5-1 combines with J gene TRBJ2-6, with D maybe TRBD1 (7 bases). CDR1 SGHRS and CDR2 YFSETQ come from the germline V gene. The ends were cut back, 0 bases at V and 2 bases at J, with 12 bases in the middle. CDR3 size: 17 residues. CDR3 sequence: CASSLEPRGAGANVLTF. CDR3 coding DNA: TGCGCCAGCAGCTTGGAGCCCAGGGGGGCTGGGGCCAACGTCCTGACTTTC.

This clonotype has more than one count but fewer than ten. One junction end does not reproduce the germline sequence, and a read error may be involved. The CDR3 loop reads CASSPPVSYEEYF. The CDR3 DNA follows: TGTGCCAGCTCACCGCCGGTCTCCTACGAGGAGTACTTC. The chain links TRBV18 to TRBJ2-7; D remains ambiguous. The CDR3 is made up of 13 amino acids. CDR1 and CDR2 (germline): KGHSH, LQKENI.

J is TRBJ1-6 and V is TRBV20-1, with a weak D call TRBD1 (5 bases). V lost 5 bases, J lost 5 bases, and 10 bases lay in between. Germline assignment: CDR1 DFQATT and CDR2 SNEGSKA (reference sequence). The CDR3 loop spans 13 amino acids. The CDR3 loop reads CSAQGVNNSPLHF. The CDR3 DNA reads as TGCAGTGCTCAGGGTGTTAATAATTCACCCCTCCACTTT.

The chain employs TRBV20-1 and TRBJ2-1; 7 bases fit TRBD2. The V segment lost 6 bases and the J segment 5 bases; nucleotides outside the gene matches: 10. CDR3 length: 14 amino acids. Germline V CDR1 and CDR2: DFQATT, SNEGSKA (reference sequence). DNA of the CDR3: TGCAGTGCGGCTAGCGGAGGTATAGACAATGAGCAGTTCTTC. Translated: CSAASGGIDNEQFF.

This clonotype was seen a few times. A read error may account for a junction end that differs from germline. The chain recombines TRBV6-2 or TRBV6-3 with TRBJ2-2; 8 nucleotides agree with TRBD2. Germline V gene lookup returns CDR1 MNHEY and CDR2 SVGEGT. The CDR3 has 12 amino acids. The CDR3 loop reads CASSYSTSALRF. CDR3 DNA sequence: TGTGCCAGCAGTTACTCGACTAGCGCCCTTCGTTTT.

The table lists this clonotype with many counts. The chain employs TRBV24-1 and TRBJ2-2; D may be TRBD1 or TRBD2 (6 bases each). Germline CDR1 reads KGHDR; CDR2 reads SFDVKD. This CDR3 is built from 16 residues. The V end was cut by 3 bases, the J end by 5 bases, with 15 bases between. The CDR3 sequence is CATSDPSRGATGELFF. The DNA of the CDR3 is TGTGCCACCAGTGATCCGTCGAGGGGGGCTACCGGGGAGCTGTTTTTT.